These 30 T cell receptor beta chains came from one sample sequenced in a study of CD8 T cells in Susac syndrome. Random hexamers served to reverse transcribe about 0.5 to 1 ug RNA. TCRdb ran MiXCR on the immunoSEQ multiplex PCR reads and lists one entry per CDR3 protein. Among a few hundred thousand distinct CDR3 sequences listed, roughly 93% were seen once. Sequencing was done on a sample of CD4+ T cells from PBMCs. These receptor sequences come from a human donor with Susac syndrome.

V usage is TRBV20-1 and J usage is TRBJ1-5; 8 bases align to TRBD1. J gave up 4 bases and V 3 bases, and 11 bases lay outside the gene matches. The CDR3 has 16 amino acids. The germline gives CDR1 DFQATT, CDR2 SNEGSKA (reference sequence). The CDR3 is CSARLERTGFNQPQHF. The CDR3 bases are TGCAGTGCTAGGCTAGAACGGACAGGGTTTAATCAGCCCCAGCATTTT.

The V gene is TRBV6-2 or TRBV6-3, the J gene TRBJ1-6; 9 bases align to TRBD1. This CDR3 comprises 16 residues. Trimming cost V 3 bases and J 9 bases; bases outside gene matches: 9. CDR1 and CDR2 (germline): MNHEY, SVGEGT. The CDR3 here is CASSYRLQGAPSPLHF. CDR3 coding DNA: TGTGCCAGCAGTTATCGACTACAGGGGGCGCCTTCACCCCTCCACTTT.

The chain is built from TRBV6-1 and TRBJ2-7; perhaps D is TRBD1 or TRBD2 (6 bases each). CDR1 and CDR2 (germline): MNHNS, SASEGT. V lost 4 bases and J 0 bases, leaving 10 bases between the germline ends. The CDR3 is 14 amino acids. CDR3 sequence reads: CASSGGGSSYEQYF. The CDR3 coding sequence is TGTGCCAGCAGTGGAGGGGGGAGCTCCTACGAGCAGTACTTC.

The V call is TRBV20-1, the J call TRBJ2-4; TRBD1 is a possible D gene (6 bases). The CDR3 length is 18 residues. Germline V gene sequence: CDR1 DFQATT, CDR2 SNEGSKA (reference sequence). The V gene lost 3 bases and the J gene lost 7 bases, with 28 bases spanning the gap. CDR3 amino acids: CSASAPDLGQFSGNIQYF. For the CDR3, the DNA is TGCAGTGCTAGTGCCCCAGACCTCGGACAGTTCTCGGGGAACATTCAGTACTTC.

V and J are TRBV24-1 and TRBJ2-1, with 9 bases lining up with TRBD2. Trimming removed 12 bases from V and 2 bases from J; junction bases left unmatched: 4. The length of the CDR3 is 13 residues. CDR1 and CDR2 from the germline V gene are KGHDR and SFDVKD. The CDR3: CASAGGPYNEQFF. CDR3 nucleotide sequence: TGTGCCTCCGCGGGGGGGCCCTACAATGAGCAGTTCTTC.

This rearrangement joins TRBV6-5 to TRBJ1-6, with TRBD1 identical over 7 bases. Looked up from germline, CDR1 is MNHEY and CDR2 is SVGAGI. The CDR3 extends over 15 amino acids. Trimming removed 4 bases from V and 14 bases from J; junction bases left unmatched: 14. The CDR3 nucleotides are TGTGCCAGCAGTTCCGCTGGACAGGCCCTCGCGGCCCTCCACTTT. Residues: CASSSAGQALAALHF.

This clonotype is a singleton in its sample. The CDR3 DNA follows: TGTGCCAGCAGCGTAGTCGGGGCGCGTGAGCAGTTCTTC. It is translated as CASSVVGAREQFF. The chain is built from TRBV9 and TRBJ2-1; D tentatively reads TRBD1 or TRBD2 (5 bases each). V was clipped by 0 bases and J by 9 bases, with 10 bases between them. The CDR3 covers 13 residues. Germline V gene data show CDR1 as SGDLS and CDR2 as YYNGEE. Full variable domain (remainder filled in from reference TRBV9 and TRBJ2-1): DSGVTQTPKHLITATGQRVTLRCSPRSGDLSVYWYQQSLDQGLQFLIQYYNGEERAKGNILERFSAQQFPDLHSELNLSSLELGDSALYFCASSVVGAREQFFGPGTRLTVL.

The V and J genes are TRBV6-5 and TRBJ1-1; D is possibly TRBD1 (5 bases). Germline CDR1 reads MNHEY; CDR2 reads SVGAGI. Trimming removed 4 bases from V and 0 bases from J, with 9 bases in between. The CDR3 is 14 residues long. The CDR3 DNA is TGTGCCAGCAGTTGGGGGTCCCTGAACACTGAAGCTTTCTTT. Translating gives CASSWGSLNTEAFF.

CDR3 nucleotides: TGTGCCAGCAGCTCGAACGGACTAGCGGGCACAGATACGCAGTATTTT. This translates into CASSSNGLAGTDTQYF. The V and J genes are TRBV11-3 and TRBJ2-3; 10 bases agree with TRBD2. This CDR3 region has 16 residues. Trimming took 4 bases from V and 1 from J; bases not matched to a gene: 5. Germline CDR1 is SGHNT and CDR2 is YENEEA.

The chain uses TRBV10-3 and TRBJ2-2; D is ambiguous. This CDR3 contains 14 residues. V lost 7 bases and J lost 1, with 10 bases in between. CDR1 is ENHRY, CDR2 SYGVKD, per germline. This CDR3 reads CAIKKALNTGELFF. The DNA for the CDR3 is TGTGCCATCAAGAAGGCCTTGAACACCGGGGAGCTGTTTTTT.

The chain has TRBV6-2 or TRBV6-3 and TRBJ2-7, with D perhaps matching TRBD2 (5 bases). The V and J ends lost 0 bases and 1 base respectively, with 7 bases between them. This CDR3 spans 14 amino acids. Germline CDR1 and CDR2: MNHEY and SVGEGT. This CDR3 is CASSYSGSSYEQYF. The DNA for the CDR3 is TGTGCCAGCAGTTACTCGGGGAGTTCCTACGAGCAGTACTTC.

V usage is TRBV9 and J usage is TRBJ1-2, with D perhaps TRBD1 (6 bases). Trimming cost V 0 bases and J 8 bases, with 17 bases left between them. Germline V gene lookup returns CDR1 SGDLS and CDR2 YYNGEE. CDR3 length equals 15 residues. The CDR3 loop reads CASSVEGGAGRGYTF. As DNA, the CDR3 is TGTGCCAGCAGCGTAGAAGGGGGGGCAGGGAGGGGCTACACCTTC.

The chain carries TRBV5-1 and TRBJ1-5; possible D gene TRBD1, 5 bases. The CDR3 has 16 amino acids. Trimming left V 5 bases short and J 3 bases short, with 18 bases between. Germline V gene data show CDR1 as SGHRS and CDR2 as YFSETQ. The DNA of the CDR3 is TGCGCCAGCAGTCTCTCGGGTTCAGGGAACAATCAGCCCCAGCATTTT. It specifies CASSLSGSGNNQPQHF.

The rearrangement uses TRBV12-3 or TRBV12-4 and TRBJ1-4, with a possible D match to TRBD1 (6 bases). V lost 4 bases and J 11 bases, leaving 14 bases between the germline ends. This CDR3 region has 13 residues. The CDR3 DNA reads as TGTGCCAGCAGTTCGGACAGTTCCGGGAAACTGTTTTTT. It is translated as CASSSDSSGKLFF.

CDR3 sequence (DNA): TGTGCCAGCAAACCCCGAACTCGGGACAGGCCCTACGAGCAGTACTTC. This codes for CASKPRTRDRPYEQYF. V usage is TRBV6-6 and J usage is TRBJ2-7, with TRBD1 matching 8 bases. J was trimmed by 2 bases and V by 7 bases; bases with no gene match: 13. Germline V gene lookup returns CDR1 MNHNY and CDR2 SVGAGI (reference sequence). There are 16 residues in the CDR3.

The chain is built from TRBV14 and TRBJ2-2; D perhaps matches TRBD1 (5 bases). Trimming took 1 base from V and 6 from J, leaving 9 bases between them. The CDR3 consists of 14 residues. Per germline, CDR1 SGHDN and CDR2 FVKESK. The CDR3, as DNA: TGTGCCAGCAGCCAAGTTTTACAGGCCGGGGAGCTGTTTTTT. It codes for CASSQVLQAGELFF.

This chain connects TRBV28 to TRBJ1-5, with a possible D match to TRBD1 (6 bases). CDR3 size: 13 residues. Germline-derived CDR1 and CDR2 are MDHEN and SYDVKM. Trimming took off 6 bases at V and 3 bases at J, with 9 bases between the two ends. Written as DNA, the CDR3 is TGTGCCAGCAGGTGGACAGACAATCAGCCCCAGCATTTT. It yields the protein CASRWTDNQPQHF.

The chain combines TRBV29-1 with TRBJ1-4; D call uncertain. The CDR3 is 13 residues long. The ends were cut back, 5 bases at V and 5 bases at J, with 12 bases in the middle. Germline CDR1 reads SQVTM; CDR2 reads ANQGSEA. This CDR3 reads CSVRTVRNEKLFF. In DNA form, the CDR3 reads TGCAGCGTTCGGACGGTCCGGAATGAAAAACTGTTTTTT.

This chain links TRBV20-1 with TRBJ2-3; 10 bases agree with TRBD1. The CDR3 covers 15 residues. Germline V lookup: CDR1 DFQATT, CDR2 SNEGSKA (reference sequence). V trimming: 5 bases; J trimming: 0 bases; junction bases outside the gene matches: 5. CDR3 nucleotides: TGCAGTGCTGAGGACAGGGGGACTAGCACAGATACGCAGTATTTT. Translation gives CSAEDRGTSTDTQYF.

The chain combines TRBV30 with TRBJ1-2, with D unclear. V gave up 2 bases and J gave up 8 bases, with 12 bases separating them. This CDR3 comprises 12 residues. Germline CDR1 is GTSNPN and CDR2 is SVGIG (reference sequence). This CDR3 is CAWSPQLDGYTF. The CDR3 nucleotides are TGTGCCTGGAGTCCCCAGTTGGACGGCTACACCTTC.

CDR3 DNA: TGTGCCAGCAGACAGGCGGGTGGACAGGGGGGCGGTGAGCAGTTCTTC. Its translation is CASRQAGGQGGGEQFF. J is TRBJ2-1 and V is TRBV4-2; TRBD1 matches at 10 bases. The J segment lost 9 bases and the V segment lost 6 bases, leaving 14 bases of the junction unmatched. Germline V gene lookup returns CDR1 LGHNA and CDR2 YNFKEQ. CDR3 length: 16 amino acids.

This clonotype was seen a single time. The chain combines TRBV6-5 with TRBJ2-3, with 9 bases identical to TRBD2. The CDR3 has 17 residues. The V gene end was trimmed by 0 bases and the J gene end by 2 bases; junction bases not matched to a gene: 6. Germline CDR1 MNHEY, CDR2 SVGAGI. This CDR3 is CASSYSKSGGLTDTQYF. The CDR3, as DNA: TGTGCCAGCAGTTACTCGAAAAGCGGGGGGCTCACAGATACGCAGTATTTT.

The CDR3 DNA reads TGTGCCAGCAGTGATCCTTATCCCACCAATGAGCAGTTCTTC. Translation: CASSDPYPTNEQFF. V gene TRBV2 combines with J gene TRBJ2-1; D is ambiguous. Germline CDR1 and CDR2: SNHLY and FYNNEI. The CDR3 has 14 amino acids. V gave up 3 bases and J gave up 6 bases, with 12 bases separating them.

This chain uses TRBV20-1 with TRBJ1-4; D gene uncertain. With 1 base removed from V and 6 bases from J, the gap between germline ends came to 9 bases. Germline V gene lookup returns CDR1 DFQATT and CDR2 SNEGSKA (reference sequence). The CDR3 is 13 amino acids. The CDR3 here is CSARGPLDEKLFF. The CDR3 bases are TGCAGTGCTAGAGGGCCGCTCGATGAAAAACTGTTTTTT.

The CDR3 protein is CSAQRGEDYEQYF. CDR3 sequence (DNA): TGCAGTGCACAGCGGGGAGAGGACTACGAGCAGTACTTC. V usage is TRBV20-1 and J usage is TRBJ2-7; 7 bases match TRBD2. This CDR3 is built from 13 residues. J gave up 3 bases and V 6 bases, and 8 bases lay outside the gene matches. CDR1 DFQATT and CDR2 SNEGSKA come from the germline V gene (reference sequence).

The J gene is TRBJ2-7, the V gene TRBV5-1; D is ambiguous. CDR1 and CDR2 from the germline V gene are SGHRS and YFSETQ. The CDR3 is 13 amino acids. Between the trimmed V and J ends, which lost 3 bases and 3 bases, there was a span of 10 bases. The CDR3 protein is CASSSVSHYEQYF. In DNA, the CDR3 is TGCGCCAGCAGCTCAGTAAGTCACTACGAGCAGTACTTC.

As to this clonotype: The junction does not match germline at one end; this may be a read error. The DNA of the CDR3 is TGTGCCAGCAGTTACGTTATTTCAGGGGTCTCCGACAATGAGCAGTTCTTC. Encoded protein: CASSYVISGVSDNEQFF. The chain uses TRBV6-2 or TRBV6-3 and TRBJ2-1, with a weak D call TRBD1 (6 bases). CDR3 length equals 17 residues. Per germline, CDR1 MNHEY and CDR2 SVGEGT.

This clonotype was seen a few times. V gene TRBV14 combines with J gene TRBJ1-2; D call uncertain. V was clipped by 4 bases and J by 0 bases, with 12 bases between them. The V gene's germline CDR1 is SGHDN and CDR2 FVKESK. The CDR3 totals 15 residues. CDR3 DNA sequence: TGTGCCAGCAGCCCTACCCTAGGGTCTAACTATGGCTACACCTTC. Encoded protein: CASSPTLGSNYGYTF.

This clonotype is a singleton in its sample. The V and J genes are TRBV12-3 or TRBV12-4 and TRBJ1-1; possible D gene TRBD1, 5 bases. V was trimmed by 3 bases and J by 8 bases, leaving 13 bases between them. This CDR3 region has 13 residues. This CDR3 is CASSFRSGGEAFF. The CDR3 coding sequence is TGTGCCAGCAGTTTCCGGTCGGGGGGGGAAGCTTTCTTT.

The genes are TRBV30 and TRBJ2-2, with D unclear. V dropped 0 bases and J dropped 8 bases, with 10 bases sitting between them. The CDR3 is 13 amino acids. Germline V gene lookup returns CDR1 GTSNPN and CDR2 SVGIG (reference sequence). CDR3 residues: CAWSVGRRGELFF. The DNA for the CDR3 is TGTGCCTGGAGTGTGGGCCGAAGAGGGGAGCTGTTTTTT.